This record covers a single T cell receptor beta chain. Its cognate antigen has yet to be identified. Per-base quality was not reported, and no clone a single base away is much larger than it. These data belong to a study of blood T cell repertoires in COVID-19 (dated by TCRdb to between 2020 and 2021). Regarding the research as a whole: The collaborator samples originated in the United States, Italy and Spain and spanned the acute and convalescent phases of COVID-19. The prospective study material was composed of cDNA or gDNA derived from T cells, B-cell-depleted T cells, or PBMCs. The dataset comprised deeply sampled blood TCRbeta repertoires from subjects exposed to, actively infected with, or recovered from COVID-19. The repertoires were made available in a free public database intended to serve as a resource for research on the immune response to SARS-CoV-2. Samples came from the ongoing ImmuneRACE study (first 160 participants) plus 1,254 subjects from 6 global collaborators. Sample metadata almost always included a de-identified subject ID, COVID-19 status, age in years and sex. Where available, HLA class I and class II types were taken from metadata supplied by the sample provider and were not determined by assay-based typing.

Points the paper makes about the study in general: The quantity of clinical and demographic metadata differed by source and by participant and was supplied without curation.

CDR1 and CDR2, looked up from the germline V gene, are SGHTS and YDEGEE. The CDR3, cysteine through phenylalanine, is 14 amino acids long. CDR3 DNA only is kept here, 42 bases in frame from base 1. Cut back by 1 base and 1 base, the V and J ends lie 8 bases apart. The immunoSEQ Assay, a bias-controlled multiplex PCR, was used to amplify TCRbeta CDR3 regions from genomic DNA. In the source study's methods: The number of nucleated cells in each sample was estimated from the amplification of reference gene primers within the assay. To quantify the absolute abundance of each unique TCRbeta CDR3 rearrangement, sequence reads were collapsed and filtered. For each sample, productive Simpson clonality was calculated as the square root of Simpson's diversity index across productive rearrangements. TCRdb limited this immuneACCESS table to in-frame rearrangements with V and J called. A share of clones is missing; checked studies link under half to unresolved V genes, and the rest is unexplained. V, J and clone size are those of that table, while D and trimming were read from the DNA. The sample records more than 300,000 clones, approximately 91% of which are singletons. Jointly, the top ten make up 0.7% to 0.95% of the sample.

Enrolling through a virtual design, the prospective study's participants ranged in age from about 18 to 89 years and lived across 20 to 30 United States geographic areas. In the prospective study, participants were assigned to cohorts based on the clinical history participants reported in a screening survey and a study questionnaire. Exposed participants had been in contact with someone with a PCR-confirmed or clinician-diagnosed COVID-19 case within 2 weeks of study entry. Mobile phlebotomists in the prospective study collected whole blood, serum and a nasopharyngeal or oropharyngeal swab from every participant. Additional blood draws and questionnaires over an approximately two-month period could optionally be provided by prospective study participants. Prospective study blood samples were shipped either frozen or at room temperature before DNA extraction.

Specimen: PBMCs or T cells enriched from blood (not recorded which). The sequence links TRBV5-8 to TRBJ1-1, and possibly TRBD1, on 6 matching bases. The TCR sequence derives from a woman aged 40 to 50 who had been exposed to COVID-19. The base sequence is TGTGCCAGCAGCTTGACAGGGTGGAACACTGAAGCTTTCTTT. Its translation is CASSLTGWNTEAFF.